The 22 T cell receptor beta chains below come from one sample, sequenced in a study of blood T cell repertoires in COVID-19. Method: immunoSEQ multiplex PCR; TCRdb's copy keeps in-frame clones and lacks some. The table includes approximately 130,000 clones, about 85% detected once. Sample: peripheral blood. These TCRs come from a human donor in a cohort sampled during active COVID-19.

J is TRBJ2-3 and V is TRBV13; no clear D gene. V was trimmed by 2 bases and J by 0 bases, leaving 12 bases between them. Germline CDR1 and CDR2: PRHDT and FYEKMQ (reference sequence). This CDR3 has 16 residues. CDR3 DNA: TGTGCCAGCAGCTTAAGGTCTCCGGGTAGCACAGATACGCAGTATTTT. Translation gives CASSLRSPGSTDTQYF.

There are a few counts of this clone. The rearrangement joins TRBV5-1 to TRBJ1-2, with D tentatively TRBD1 (5 bases). V was cut by 3 bases and J by 10 bases, with 19 bases left in between. Germline CDR1 reads SGHRS; CDR2 reads YFSETQ. The CDR3 spans 14 residues. The CDR3 sequence is CASSSQGVNGYYTF. In DNA, the CDR3 is TGCGCCAGCAGCTCCCAGGGCGTTAACGGGTACTACACCTTC. The full variable domain, with the rest looked up from reference TRBV5-1 and TRBJ1-2, is KAGVTQTPRYLIKTRGQQVTLSCSPISGHRSVSWYQQTPGQGLQFLFEYFSETQRNKGNFPGRFSGRQFSNSRSEMNVSTLELGDSALYLCASSSQGVNGYYTFGSGTRLTVV.

The chain recombines TRBV5-1 with TRBJ2-1; D gene ambiguous. The CDR3 extends over 15 amino acids. Trimming took off 0 bases at V and 5 bases at J, with 12 bases between the two ends. CDR1 SGHRS and CDR2 YFSETQ come from the germline V gene. DNA for the CDR3: TGCGCCAGCAGCTTGGTACTCCCTGGAGACAATGAGCAGTTCTTC. Translated, it gives CASSLVLPGDNEQFF.

This chain uses TRBV19 with TRBJ1-1; 10 nucleotides line up with TRBD1. The CDR3 spans 14 residues. In germline, CDR1 is LNHDA, CDR2 SQIVND (reference sequence). After removal of 0 bases from V and 10 bases from J, the junction contained 5 bases not matched to a gene. The CDR3 loop reads CASSIDPTGGRAFF. CDR3 bases: TGTGCCAGTAGTATAGATCCGACAGGGGGCAGAGCTTTCTTT.

The rearrangement joins TRBV4-1 to TRBJ2-3, with a possible D match to TRBD2 (6 bases). The CDR3 consists of 14 residues. Per germline, CDR1 MGHRA and CDR2 YSYEKL. V was pared by 3 bases and J by 3 bases, with 10 bases between. CDR3 nucleotide sequence: TGCGCCAGCAGCCACGAGGAGGGGACAGATACGCAGTATTTT. Residues: CASSHEEGTDTQYF.

About this clone itself: At the DNA level, this CDR3 is encoded by other sequences in the same sample as well. The V call is TRBV4-3, the J call TRBJ1-1; perhaps TRBD1 as D (5 bases). Trimming pared 0 bases from V and 7 bases from J, leaving 6 bases between. There are 12 residues in the CDR3. The germline CDR1 and CDR2 sequences are LGHNA and YSLEER. For the CDR3, the DNA is TGCGCCAGCAGCCAAGACGGGGGTGAAGCTTTCTTT. It translates to CASSQDGGEAFF.

CDR3: CASSPAANRGFNQPQHF. CDR3 coding DNA: TGCGCCAGCAGCCCCGCCGCCAACCGGGGATTTAATCAGCCCCAGCATTTT. The chain has TRBV4-1 and TRBJ1-5; D call uncertain. The CDR3 loop spans 17 amino acids. CDR1 MGHRA and CDR2 YSYEKL come from the germline V gene. The ends were cut back, 4 bases at V and 4 bases at J, with 20 bases in the middle.

The chain combines TRBV6-1 with TRBJ2-5; 8 bases line up with TRBD1. The CDR3 length is 15 residues. J lost 2 bases, V lost 3 bases, and 5 bases had no gene match. CDR1 MNHNS and CDR2 SASEGT come from the germline V gene. DNA of the CDR3: TGTGCCAGCAGTGAGACAGGGGACCCGCAAGAGACCCAGTACTTC. Translation gives CASSETGDPQETQYF.

CDR3 in DNA: TGTGCCAGCAGCTTGGAAATGAGAGGCTACACCTTC. Translated, it gives CASSLEMRGYTF. The chain links TRBV5-5 to TRBJ1-2; D remains ambiguous. The V gene lost 0 bases and the J gene lost 8 bases, with 8 bases spanning the gap. Germline CDR1 SGHKS, CDR2 YYEKEE (reference sequence). The CDR3 is made up of 12 amino acids.

This clone has a handful of counts. The CDR3 reads CASHLTGEGSPLHF. CDR3 nucleotides: TGCGCCAGCCACCTAACAGGGGAAGGTTCACCCCTCCACTTT. The rearrangement links TRBV5-1 to TRBJ1-6; 7 nucleotides match TRBD1. CDR1 and CDR2 from the germline V gene are SGHRS and YFSETQ. Trimming took 7 bases from V and 9 from J; bases not matched to a gene: 10. This CDR3 comprises 14 residues.

The chain joins TRBV18 to TRBJ2-6; no clear D. V lost 3 bases to trimming and J lost 4 bases, with 4 bases between them. Germline CDR1 and CDR2: KGHSH and LQKENI. The CDR3 runs to 13 residues. The CDR3 coding sequence is TGTGCCAGCTCACCCCCGGGGGCCAACGTCCTGACTTTC. Residues: CASSPPGANVLTF.

The chain couples TRBV20-1 to TRBJ2-5; possible D gene TRBD1, 6 bases. The CDR3 is 11 amino acids. Trimming took 6 bases from V and 10 from J, leaving 15 bases between them. From germline, CDR1 is DFQATT and CDR2 SNEGSKA (reference sequence). In DNA form, the CDR3 reads TGCAGTGCACATGGACAGCCTATCCAGTACTTC. Residues: CSAHGQPIQYF.

The chain employs TRBV3-1 (or the pseudogene TRBV3-2) and TRBJ1-1; TRBD1 aligns across 7 bases. J was trimmed by 7 bases and V by 5 bases; bases with no gene match: 7. In germline, CDR1 is LGHDT, CDR2 YNNKEL (reference sequence). The CDR3 sequence is 13 residues long. CDR3 bases: TGTGCCAGCAGCTCCCGGACAGGACTTGAAGCTTTCTTT. It codes for CASSSRTGLEAFF.

About this clone itself: Different DNA sequences within this sample yield the same CDR3. In DNA, the CDR3 is TGCGCCAGCAGGGAGACGGGTGGCTATGGCTACACCTTC. This gives the protein CASRETGGYGYTF. V is TRBV10-2 and J is TRBJ1-2; no definite D call. Germline CDR1 and CDR2: WSHSY and SAAADI. V was trimmed by 6 bases and J by 4 bases, leaving 12 bases between them. The CDR3 is made up of 13 amino acids.

In this sample, this clone turned up once. The V gene is TRBV2, the J gene TRBJ1-5, with a tentative D call TRBD1 (6 bases). V lost 2 bases and J 7 bases, leaving 12 bases between the germline ends. The CDR3 consists of 14 residues. Germline-derived CDR1 and CDR2 are SNHLY and FYNNEI. As DNA, the CDR3 is TGTGCCAGCAGTGAAATTGGGGGCGGGCAGCCCCAGCATTTT. Its translation is CASSEIGGGQPQHF. Full variable domain (rest looked up from reference TRBV2 and TRBJ1-5): EPEVTQTPSHQVTQMGQEVILRCVPISNHLYFYWYRQILGQKVEFLVSFYNNEISEKSEIFDDQFSVERPDGSNFTLKIRSTKLEDSAMYFCASSEIGGGQPQHFGDGTRLSIL.

The chain is built from TRBV27 and TRBJ2-3, with D uncertain. CDR3 size: 14 residues. Germline V gives CDR1 MNHEY, CDR2 SMNVEV (reference sequence). V lost 6 bases to trimming and J lost 1 base, with 11 bases between them. The CDR3 DNA sequence: TGTGCCAGCAGCCCCCTCGAGGGCACAGATACGCAGTATTTT. Translated: CASSPLEGTDTQYF.

The chain carries TRBV6-5 and TRBJ1-1; a weak D match, TRBD1 (6 bases). V was cut by 5 bases and J by 4 bases, with 17 bases left in between. This CDR3 spans 15 amino acids. In germline, CDR1 is MNHEY, CDR2 SVGAGI. CDR3 DNA: TGTGCCAGCAGTCGTGGGGGCGCGAGGGCCACTGAAGCTTTCTTT. Translated, it gives CASSRGGARATEAFF.

CDR3 coding DNA: TGTGCCAGCAGCTCCGGGGGGATGTGGTCGAACAATGAGCAGTTCTTC. Translated, it gives CASSSGGMWSNNEQFF. The genes are TRBV7-8 and TRBJ2-1, with TRBD2 matching 7 bases. The CDR3 extends over 16 amino acids. Germline V gene data show CDR1 as SGHVS and CDR2 as FQNEAQ. J lost 5 bases, V lost 4 bases, and 11 bases had no gene match.

The rearrangement joins TRBV11-1 to TRBJ1-1, with 8 nucleotides matching TRBD1. CDR3 length: 14 amino acids. Germline CDR1 is SGHAT and CDR2 is FQDESV (reference sequence). Trimming removed 5 bases from V and 4 bases from J; junction bases left unmatched: 6. The CDR3 loop is CASSPGQGSTEAFF. The CDR3 nucleotides read TGTGCCAGCAGCCCCGGACAGGGTAGCACTGAAGCTTTCTTT.

This rearrangement joins TRBV7-2 to TRBJ1-2; D is uncertain. The CDR3 consists of 14 residues. Trimming took off 5 bases at V and 1 base at J, with 11 bases between the two ends. Per germline, CDR1 SGHTA and CDR2 FQGNSA. The CDR3 sequence: CASSPLYGNYGYTF. CDR3 nucleotides: TGTGCCAGCAGCCCGCTCTATGGTAACTATGGCTACACCTTC.

J is TRBJ2-1 and V is TRBV15; 10 bases are shared with TRBD1. The CDR3 contains 14 residues. Germline CDR1 reads LNHNV; CDR2 reads YYDKDF (reference sequence). The trim removed 3 bases at V and 8 bases at J, leaving 4 bases unmatched. The CDR3 region has the DNA TGTGCCACCAGCAGGGGACAGGGGAGCGATGAGCAGTTCTTC. Its protein is CATSRGQGSDEQFF.

V and J are TRBV18 and TRBJ1-1, with D tentatively TRBD1 (6 bases). The germline V and J ends were trimmed by 6 bases and 4 bases, with 12 bases remaining between them. This CDR3 is built from 13 residues. CDR1 and CDR2 from the germline V gene are KGHSH and LQKENI. The CDR3 coding sequence is TGTGCCAGCTCCCAGTTCAGGGGCACTGAAGCTTTCTTT. This gives the protein CASSQFRGTEAFF. The whole variable domain, remainder taken from reference TRBV18 and TRBJ1-1, is NAGVMQNPRHLVRRRGQEARLRCSPMKGHSHVYWYRQLPEEGLKFMVYLQKENIIDESGMPKERFSAEFPKEGPSILRIQQVVRGDSAAYFCASSQFRGTEAFFGQGTRLTVV.